One and the same sample provided the 25 T cell receptor beta chains below, sequenced in a study of blood T cell repertoires in COVID-19. Measured with immunoSEQ multiplex PCR; TCRdb has only the in-frame clones, and not every one. The data show fewer than 85,000 clones, about nine tenths seen once. The specimen was peripheral blood. The receptors derive from a woman in her fifties or sixties in a cohort sampled during active COVID-19.

This chain uses TRBV5-1 with TRBJ2-2; D is uncertain. Germline values: CDR1 SGHRS, CDR2 YFSETQ. This CDR3 has 13 amino acids. V lost 4 bases and J lost 8, with 12 bases in between. The CDR3 here is CASSRVENGELFF. The CDR3, as DNA: TGCGCCAGCAGCCGTGTAGAGAATGGGGAGCTGTTTTTT.

The J gene is TRBJ1-1, the V gene TRBV20-1; D call uncertain. From germline, CDR1 is DFQATT and CDR2 SNEGSKA (reference sequence). The germline V and J ends were trimmed by 3 bases and 1 base, with 9 bases remaining between them. The CDR3 covers 13 residues. CDR3 coding DNA: TGCAGTGCTAGTAGGCCGGGGAACACTGAAGCTTTCTTT. Translating it yields CSASRPGNTEAFF.

The V and J genes are TRBV3-1 (or the pseudogene TRBV3-2) and TRBJ1-3; tentatively, D is TRBD1 (6 bases). V was pared by 0 bases and J by 7 bases, with 19 bases between. The CDR3 is 17 amino acids. The germline gives CDR1 LGHDT, CDR2 YNNKEL (reference sequence). The CDR3 nucleotides are TGTGCCAGCAGCCAAGATAAAAGGGGGGGCGCGAGGAACACCATATATTTT. As protein: CASSQDKRGGARNTIYF.

J is TRBJ2-7 and V is TRBV27, with 9 bases lining up with TRBD2. Looked up from germline, CDR1 is MNHEY and CDR2 is SMNVEV (reference sequence). V dropped 6 bases and J dropped 7; count of bases not matched to a gene: 10. The CDR3 runs to 14 residues. The CDR3: CASSSGLATREQYF. CDR3 sequence (DNA): TGTGCCAGCAGCTCGGGACTAGCAACCAGGGAGCAGTACTTC.

The rearrangement joins TRBV11-3 to TRBJ2-3; 11 bases fit TRBD2. V trimming: 5 bases; J trimming: 7 bases; junction bases outside the gene matches: 14. The CDR3 spans 17 residues. Germline CDR1 reads SGHNT; CDR2 reads YENEEA. Here the CDR3 reads CASSPRWPLTSGNTQYF. The CDR3 nucleotides read TGTGCCAGCAGCCCTAGATGGCCCTTGACTAGCGGGAATACGCAGTATTTT.

This rearrangement joins TRBV5-8 to TRBJ1-6, with D tentatively TRBD1 (6 bases). The CDR3 totals 16 residues. V was shortened by 3 bases and J by 5 bases, with 15 bases between the two germline ends. Per the germline V gene, CDR1 is SGHTS and CDR2 is YDEGEE. The CDR3 spells CASSYRDSGHNSPLHF. The CDR3 DNA reads as TGTGCCAGCAGCTACAGGGATAGTGGTCATAATTCACCCCTCCACTTT.

The chain recombines TRBV28 with TRBJ1-1; D is possibly TRBD1 (5 bases). V lost 5 bases to trimming and J lost 7 bases, with 17 bases between them. The germline V gene encodes CDR1 MDHEN and CDR2 SYDVKM. The CDR3 covers 14 residues. The CDR3 spells CASSPPSGGDEAFF. CDR3 nucleotide sequence: TGTGCCAGCAGTCCCCCAAGCGGGGGGGATGAAGCTTTCTTT.

V and J are TRBV18 and TRBJ2-7, with 16 bases aligning to TRBD2. CDR3 size: 16 residues. After removal of 0 bases from V and 4 bases from J, the junction contained 0 bases not matched to a gene. Germline V gives CDR1 KGHSH, CDR2 LQKENI. The DNA of the CDR3 is TGTGCCAGCTCACCACCGGGACTAGCGGGAGGGTACGAGCAGTACTTC. This sequence encodes CASSPPGLAGGYEQYF.

The rearrangement uses TRBV28 and TRBJ2-7; 10 nucleotides align to TRBD2. After removal of 3 bases from V and 5 bases from J, the junction contained 4 bases not matched to a gene. Germline V gene sequence: CDR1 MDHEN, CDR2 SYDVKM. The CDR3 runs to 14 residues. The CDR3, as DNA: TGTGCCAGCAGTTTCCCTAGCGGGAGCCACGAGCAGTACTTC. It codes for CASSFPSGSHEQYF.

This chain links TRBV6-5 with TRBJ2-7, with 9 bases identical to TRBD2. Germline V gives CDR1 MNHEY, CDR2 SVGAGI. Trimming cost V 6 bases and J 3 bases; bases outside gene matches: 9. The CDR3 has 15 residues. CDR3 in amino acids: CASSRSGRGGYEQYF. In nucleotides, the CDR3 is TGTGCCAGCAGCCGTAGCGGGAGAGGGGGCTACGAGCAGTACTTC.

The genes are TRBV15 and TRBJ2-1; D gene ambiguous. Germline CDR1 reads LNHNV; CDR2 reads YYDKDF (reference sequence). V lost 0 bases and J 0 bases, leaving 18 bases between the germline ends. The CDR3 contains 19 residues. CDR3 region: CATSRDLRLSLSSYNEQFF. CDR3 sequence (DNA): TGTGCCACCAGCAGAGATCTGAGACTTTCGCTGAGCTCCTACAATGAGCAGTTCTTC. Variable domain in full (rest from reference TRBV15 and TRBJ2-1): DAMVIQNPRYQVTQFGKPVTLSCSQTLNHNVMYWYQQKSSQAPKLLFHYYDKDFNNEADTPDNFQSRRPNTSFCFLDIRSPGLGDTAMYLCATSRDLRLSLSSYNEQFFGPGTRLTVL.

V usage is TRBV7-9 and J usage is TRBJ1-2; D is unresolved. The V end was cut by 0 bases, the J end by 7 bases, with 15 bases between. The CDR3 has 15 residues. Germline values: CDR1 SEHNR, CDR2 FQNEAQ (reference sequence). The CDR3 nucleotides are TGTGCCAGCAGCTTAGCGTGGTCTCTAGAGCGTGGCTACACCTTC. Protein sequence: CASSLAWSLERGYTF. The whole variable domain, remainder taken from reference TRBV7-9 and TRBJ1-2, is DTGVSQNPRHKITKRGQNVTFRCDPISEHNRLYWYRQTLGQGPEFLTYFQNEAQLEKSRLLSDRFSAERPKGSFSTLEIQRTEQGDSAMYLCASSLAWSLERGYTFGSGTRLTVV.

In DNA form, the CDR3 reads TGTGCCAGCAGTTTTAGCGGGATTGCAGATACGCAGTATTTT. Translating gives CASSFSGIADTQYF. The gene calls are TRBV28 and TRBJ2-3; 8 nucleotides match TRBD2. The length of the CDR3 is 14 residues. The V and J ends lost 3 bases and 4 bases, in that order; junction bases with no gene match: 3. Germline lookup yields CDR1 MDHEN and CDR2 SYDVKM.

The chain is built from TRBV4-1 and TRBJ2-5; TRBD2 is a possible D gene (5 bases). V lost 4 bases to trimming and J lost 2 bases, with 11 bases between them. The CDR3 extends over 14 amino acids. Germline lookup yields CDR1 MGHRA and CDR2 YSYEKL. CDR3 DNA: TGCGCCAGCAGCCTCCAACGGGGACAAGAGACCCAGTACTTC. It codes for CASSLQRGQETQYF.

The chain combines TRBV9 with TRBJ2-1; 10 bases line up with TRBD2. The V gene end was trimmed by 4 bases and the J gene end by 6 bases; junction bases not matched to a gene: 7. Germline CDR1 SGDLS, CDR2 YYNGEE. The CDR3 covers 15 residues. CDR3 sequence: CASSPFSGRANEQFF. In nucleotides, the CDR3 is TGTGCCAGCAGCCCCTTCAGCGGGAGGGCCAATGAGCAGTTCTTC.

V is TRBV19 and J is TRBJ1-2; D gene uncertain. Looked up from germline, CDR1 is LNHDA and CDR2 is SQIVND (reference sequence). V was shortened by 1 base and J by 3 bases, with 12 bases between the two germline ends. The CDR3 contains 15 residues. The CDR3 region has the DNA TGTGCCAGTAGTATAGTTCATAGCCGGGACTATGGCTACACCTTC. It encodes CASSIVHSRDYGYTF.

The rearrangement joins TRBV15 to TRBJ2-5; D remains ambiguous. Germline CDR1 is LNHNV and CDR2 is YYDKDF (reference sequence). The V gene lost 1 base and the J gene lost 2 bases, with 5 bases spanning the gap. CDR3 length equals 13 residues. The CDR3 here is CATSRAQQETQYF. The CDR3 bases are TGTGCCACCAGCAGAGCACAGCAAGAGACCCAGTACTTC.

This clone has a single count. The chain carries TRBV3-1 (or the pseudogene TRBV3-2) and TRBJ2-5; D not certain. Looked up from germline, CDR1 is LGHDT and CDR2 is YNNKEL (reference sequence). V lost 4 bases, J lost 3 bases, and 6 bases lay in between. CDR3 length: 12 residues. CDR3: CASSRAEETQYF. CDR3 nucleotides: TGTGCCAGCAGCCGGGCAGAAGAGACCCAGTACTTC.

The chain combines TRBV15 with TRBJ1-3; D is unclear. The V end lost 0 bases, the J end lost 2 bases, and 11 bases lay between the germline ends. The CDR3 contains 16 residues. Germline V lookup: CDR1 LNHNV, CDR2 YYDKDF (reference sequence). CDR3 coding DNA: TGTGCCACCAGCAGAGATCCGGGCGGGACTGGAAACACCATATATTTT. Protein sequence: CATSRDPGGTGNTIYF.

The V call is TRBV18, the J call TRBJ2-1; D is uncertain. Trimming removed 3 bases at V and 6 bases at J, with 24 bases between. This CDR3 is 18 amino acids long. CDR1 is KGHSH and CDR2 is LQKENI in the germline V gene. CDR3 bases: TGTGCCAGCTCACCTCAAACTCCTTCGGTTGGGCTACTCAATGAGCAGTTCTTC. Amino acid sequence: CASSPQTPSVGLLNEQFF.

This sequence joins TRBV14 and TRBJ2-3; 9 bases line up with TRBD1. Germline CDR1 is SGHDN and CDR2 is FVKESK. The length of the CDR3 is 15 residues. The trim removed 3 bases at V and 2 bases at J, leaving 3 bases unmatched. The chain's CDR3 is CASSQNRGPTDTQYF. CDR3 in DNA: TGTGCCAGCAGCCAGAACAGGGGGCCCACAGATACGCAGTATTTT.

The rearrangement uses TRBV28 and TRBJ1-5, with D possibly matching TRBD1 (6 bases). The V end was cut by 5 bases, the J end by 4 bases, with 12 bases between. The CDR3 sequence is 14 residues long. The germline gives CDR1 MDHEN, CDR2 SYDVKM. CDR3 protein: CASSAQGRNQPQHF. The CDR3, as DNA: TGTGCCAGCAGTGCACAGGGTAGGAATCAGCCCCAGCATTTT.

This clone was observed a single time. The chain couples TRBV19 to TRBJ2-7; possibly TRBD2 for D (5 bases). V lost 3 bases, J lost 0 bases, and 18 bases lay in between. CDR1 is LNHDA, CDR2 SQIVND, per germline (reference sequence). This CDR3 contains 17 residues. CDR3: CASSMRYTRASSYEQYF. DNA for the CDR3: TGTGCCAGTAGTATGCGGTATACTAGAGCCTCCTCCTACGAGCAGTACTTC.

The chain is built from TRBV9 and TRBJ2-2, with a weak D call TRBD2 (6 bases). Trimming stripped 5 bases from V and 2 bases from J, with 13 bases between. CDR3 length: 15 amino acids. CDR1 is SGDLS, CDR2 YYNGEE, per germline. The CDR3 loop is CASSGQGLNTGELFF. In DNA, the CDR3 is TGTGCCAGCAGTGGTCAGGGACTTAACACCGGGGAGCTGTTTTTT.

This clone was picked up one time. This chain joins TRBV7-9 and TRBJ2-5; 9 nucleotides agree with TRBD2. This CDR3 comprises 15 residues. Germline V gene sequence: CDR1 SEHNR, CDR2 FQNEAQ (reference sequence). After removal of 1 base from V and 4 bases from J, the junction contained 4 bases not matched to a gene. CDR3 amino acids: CASSLGRGGRETQYF. The DNA of the CDR3 is TGTGCCAGCAGCTTAGGGCGGGGGGGCCGAGAGACCCAGTACTTC.